The clone carrying this T cell receptor beta chain came up many times. The authors prepared the TCRbeta library with unique molecular identifiers. TCRdb re-analysed the PCR reads in MiXCR, keeping a single row per CDR3 protein. The profile covers more than 150,000 distinct CDR3 sequences, with about 15% appearing a single time and approximately 13% taken by the ten largest. The sample comes from a study of T-cell reconstitution after alpha-beta-depleted transplantation in children. The CDR3 totals 16 residues. Per germline, CDR1 MNHNS and CDR2 SASEGT. The V segment lost 5 bases and the J segment 0 bases; nucleotides outside the gene matches: 5.

The rearrangement joins TRBV6-1 to TRBJ2-3, with TRBD2 matching 10 bases. The TCR originated in a human donor who donated a stem cell graft to a child with acute lymphoblastic leukemia. The specimen was PBMCs from the stem cell graft donor, collected from the stem cell graft. The CDR3 nucleotides read TGTGCCAGCAGTCCCGGACTAGCGGTTAGCACAGATACGCAGTATTTT. Translated: CASSPGLAVSTDTQYF.